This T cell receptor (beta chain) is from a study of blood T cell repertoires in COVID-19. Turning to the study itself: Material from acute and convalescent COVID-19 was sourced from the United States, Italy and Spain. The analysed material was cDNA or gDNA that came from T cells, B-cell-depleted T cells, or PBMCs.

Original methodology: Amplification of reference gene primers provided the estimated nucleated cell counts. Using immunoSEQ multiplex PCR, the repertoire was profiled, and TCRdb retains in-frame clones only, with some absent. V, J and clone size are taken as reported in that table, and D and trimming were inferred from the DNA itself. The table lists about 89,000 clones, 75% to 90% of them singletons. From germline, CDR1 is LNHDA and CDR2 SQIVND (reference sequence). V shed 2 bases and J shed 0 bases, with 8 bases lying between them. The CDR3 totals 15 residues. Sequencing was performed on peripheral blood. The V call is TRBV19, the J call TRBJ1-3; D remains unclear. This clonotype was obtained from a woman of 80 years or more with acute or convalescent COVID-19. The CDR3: CASSITRYSGNTIYF. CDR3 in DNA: TGTGCCAGTAGTATAACCAGGTACTCTGGAAACACCATATATTTT.